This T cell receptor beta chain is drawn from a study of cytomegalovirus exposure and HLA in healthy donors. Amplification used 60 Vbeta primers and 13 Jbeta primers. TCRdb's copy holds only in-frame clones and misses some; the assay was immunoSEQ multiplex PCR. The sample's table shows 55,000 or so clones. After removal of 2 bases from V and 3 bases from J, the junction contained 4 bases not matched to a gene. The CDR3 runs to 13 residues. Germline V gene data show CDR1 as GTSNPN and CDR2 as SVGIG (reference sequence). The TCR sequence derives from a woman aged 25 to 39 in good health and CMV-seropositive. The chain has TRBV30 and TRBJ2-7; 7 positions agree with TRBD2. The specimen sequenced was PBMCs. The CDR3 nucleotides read TGTGCCTGGAGTCTAGCGGATAACTACGAGCAGTACTTC. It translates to CAWSLADNYEQYF.